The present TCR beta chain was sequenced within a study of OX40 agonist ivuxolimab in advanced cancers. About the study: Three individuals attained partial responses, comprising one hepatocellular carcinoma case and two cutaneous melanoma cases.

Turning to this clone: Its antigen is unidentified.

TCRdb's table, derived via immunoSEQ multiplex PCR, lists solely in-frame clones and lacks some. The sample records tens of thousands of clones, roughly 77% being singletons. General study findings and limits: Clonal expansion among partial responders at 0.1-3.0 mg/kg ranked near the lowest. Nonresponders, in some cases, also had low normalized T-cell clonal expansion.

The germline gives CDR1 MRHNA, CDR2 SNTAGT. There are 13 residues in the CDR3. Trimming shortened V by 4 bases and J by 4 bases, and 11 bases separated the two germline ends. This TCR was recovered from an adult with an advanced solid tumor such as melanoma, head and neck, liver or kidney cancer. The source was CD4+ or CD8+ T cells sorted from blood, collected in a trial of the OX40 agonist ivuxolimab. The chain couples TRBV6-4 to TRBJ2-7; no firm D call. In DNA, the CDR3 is TGTGCCAGCAGTGTTACCGACGGGTACGAGCAGTACTTC. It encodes CASSVTDGYEQYF.